This T cell receptor (beta chain) was sequenced in a study of blood T cell repertoires in COVID-19. In the study overall: Acute and convalescent COVID-19 specimens originated in the United States, Italy and Spain. From T cells, B-cell-depleted T cells, or PBMCs came the material, which was cDNA or gDNA.

Deletions cut 1 base from V and 1 base from J, with 13 bases between. The CDR3 loop spans 16 amino acids. The germline V gene has CDR1 SGHAT and CDR2 FQNNGV. Per the study methods: Estimates of nucleated cell counts were drawn from the amplification of reference gene primers. TCRdb's copy holds only in-frame clones and misses some; the assay was immunoSEQ multiplex PCR. The DNA was the basis for D and trimming; V, J and clone size are from that table. The sample gives around 110,000 clones, 82% of which show up once; less than 8% is in the top ten. This receptor was identified in a man between 65 and 79 years old with acute or convalescent COVID-19. The V and J genes are TRBV11-2 and TRBJ1-1; the D is unclear. Sequencing was done on a sample of peripheral blood. The CDR3 DNA follows: TGTGCCAGCAGCTTAGGTTCAGGAGGAAAGAACACTGAAGCTTTCTTT. As protein: CASSLGSGGKNTEAFF.